This record looks at one T cell receptor (beta chain) sequence and its context. The sample is drawn from a study of neurological immune-mediated disorders. The output of every sequencing run exceeded 190 million TCR-beta sequences, derived from 15-18 subjects. TCRdb re-called the 5' RACE reads through MiXCR, storing one row per CDR3 protein. The top ten hold around 4% of the sample, which has about 37,000 distinct CDR3 sequences, roughly 11% seen once. Germline V lookup: CDR1 SGHRS, CDR2 YFSETQ. The CDR3 consists of 18 residues. Trimming left V 5 bases short and J 1 base short, with 19 bases between. The TCR originated in a woman in her twenties or thirties with HTLV-1-associated myelopathy (HAM/TSP). Input material: CD4+ T cells from blood. The rearrangement links TRBV5-1 to TRBJ1-6, with TRBD1 as a possible D gene (6 bases). This CDR3 reads CASRPTDSLSSYNSPLHF. The CDR3 DNA reads TGCGCCAGCAGACCCACGGACAGCCTTAGTTCCTATAATTCACCCCTCCACTTT.